This T cell receptor (beta chain) appears in the sequencing data of a study of vaccination effects on CD4 cells after COVID-19. Looking at the study overall: Following the second dose by a median of 72 days, the post-vaccine samples were obtained.

General study results and limits: Healthy vaccinees had only 1 of 255 vaccine-induced clones cross-react with common cold coronaviruses.

Clones were sequenced by immunoSEQ multiplex PCR, and TCRdb holds only the in-frame ones, with some missing. The data contain some 21,000 clones, approximately 76% of them seen just once; the ten biggest clones take up about 9.3%. A note on this clone: Its specificity is not known.

This CDR3 has 13 amino acids. Trimming took 2 bases from V and 9 from J, leaving 12 bases between them. Germline V gene data show CDR1 as SGHRS and CDR2 as YFSETQ. With the ViraFEST assay, the study expanded antigen-specific CD4+ T cells using viral peptide pools, then sequenced them. A roughly 10-day culture period preceded the isolation of CD4+ T cells. Vaccination of participants consisted of two doses of either the BNT162b2 or mRNA-1273 vaccine. Culturing of 1.5 million to 2 million PBMC per well took place with approximately 10 IU/ml IL-2 and around 10 ug/ml peptides. Cultures had half their medium replaced with IL-2 medium on days 3 and 7.

The chain couples TRBV5-1 to TRBJ2-1; weak D call: TRBD2 (6 bases). The specimen was CD4+ T cells from PBMCs cultured with HCoV-229E spike peptides, collected after COVID-19 vaccination. This sequence originates from a human donor who received a COVID-19 vaccine. The CDR3 loop is CASSLLATGEQFF. As DNA, the CDR3 is TGCGCCAGCAGCTTACTAGCTACTGGTGAGCAGTTCTTC.